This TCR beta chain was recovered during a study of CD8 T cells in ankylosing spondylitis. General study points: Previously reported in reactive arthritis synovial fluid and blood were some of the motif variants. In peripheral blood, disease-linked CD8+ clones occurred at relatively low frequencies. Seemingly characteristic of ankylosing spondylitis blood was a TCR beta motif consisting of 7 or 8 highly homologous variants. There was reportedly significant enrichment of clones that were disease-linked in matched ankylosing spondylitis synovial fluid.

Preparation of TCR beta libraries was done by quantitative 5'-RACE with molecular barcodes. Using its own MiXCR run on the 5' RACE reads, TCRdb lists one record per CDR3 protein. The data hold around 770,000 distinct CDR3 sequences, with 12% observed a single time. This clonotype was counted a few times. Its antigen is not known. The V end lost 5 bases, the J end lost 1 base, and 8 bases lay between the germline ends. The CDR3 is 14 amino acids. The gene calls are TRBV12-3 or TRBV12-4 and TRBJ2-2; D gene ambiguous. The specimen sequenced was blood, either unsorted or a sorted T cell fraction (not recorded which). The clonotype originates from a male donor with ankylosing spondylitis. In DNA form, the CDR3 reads TGTGCCAGCAGTGGCGGATGGAACACCGGGGAGCTGTTTTTT. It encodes CASSGGWNTGELFF.